These 15 T cell receptor beta chains originate from one sample sequenced in a study of cytotoxic CD8 clonotypes in ibrutinib-treated CLL. The table came from immunoSEQ multiplex PCR; TCRdb's copy has only in-frame clones and leaves some out. Of 150,000 or so clones in the sample, less than 85% were seen once. This specimen was PBMCs, taken after 24 months of ibrutinib treatment. The receptors stem from a human donor with chronic lymphocytic leukemia.

This chain joins TRBV30 and TRBJ1-1; TRBD1 might be the D (6 bases). Trimming removed 8 bases from V and 5 bases from J, with 18 bases in between. This CDR3 has 13 residues. CDR1 GTSNPN and CDR2 SVGIG come from the germline V gene (reference sequence). This CDR3 reads CARGQILGTEAFF. The CDR3, as DNA: TGTGCCAGAGGACAGATTTTGGGTACTGAAGCTTTCTTT.

The J gene is TRBJ1-3, the V gene TRBV10-3, with TRBD1 identical over 7 bases. CDR3 length: 15 amino acids. Germline V gives CDR1 ENHRY, CDR2 SYGVKD. Unmatched junction bases numbered 13, after V lost 9 bases and J lost 5 bases. The CDR3, as DNA: TGTGCCATGCTGTACCTAAACAGGGGACGAAACACCATATATTTT. Translating gives CAMLYLNRGRNTIYF.

The V gene is TRBV5-6, the J gene TRBJ2-2, with TRBD1 matching over 7 bases. The J segment lost 5 bases and the V segment lost 2 bases, leaving 3 bases of the junction unmatched. Germline V CDR1 and CDR2: SGHDT, YYEEEE. This CDR3 comprises 14 residues. CDR3 in amino acids: CASSFQTGTGELFF. CDR3 in DNA: TGTGCCAGCAGCTTCCAGACAGGGACCGGGGAGCTGTTTTTT.

The chain is built from TRBV6-5 and TRBJ1-2; D call uncertain. Germline loops: CDR1 MNHEY, CDR2 SVGAGI. CDR3 length: 14 residues. V lost 8 bases to trimming and J lost 4 bases, with 17 bases between them. The CDR3 reads CASRSIGSSYGYTF. For the CDR3, the DNA is TGTGCCAGCCGAAGTATCGGGAGTAGCTATGGCTACACCTTC.

The chain is built from TRBV7-2 and TRBJ1-1; TRBD1 matches at 8 bases. The junction had 10 bases not matched to a gene; V was cut back by 5 bases and J by 5 bases. The CDR3 extends over 15 amino acids. Germline CDR1 reads SGHTA; CDR2 reads FQGNSA. CDR3 sequence reads: CASSKPQGGETEAFF. CDR3 in DNA: TGTGCCAGCAGCAAGCCACAGGGGGGCGAAACTGAAGCTTTCTTT.

The chain uses TRBV29-1 and TRBJ1-3, with unresolved D. Per germline, CDR1 SQVTM and CDR2 ANQGSEA. The CDR3 runs 14 residues. Trimming shortened V by 4 bases and J by 2 bases, and 12 bases separated the two germline ends. CDR3 amino acids: CSVVGGFTGNTIYF. The DNA of the CDR3 is TGCAGCGTTGTCGGCGGGTTTACTGGAAACACCATATATTTT.

This chain links TRBV15 with TRBJ2-7, with D hard to call. CDR3 length equals 13 residues. Trimming left V 0 bases short and J 5 bases short, with 8 bases between. In germline, CDR1 is LNHNV, CDR2 YYDKDF (reference sequence). The CDR3 nucleotides are TGTGCCACCAGCAGAGAATTAAGGGACGAGCAGTACTTC. Translating gives CATSRELRDEQYF. The complete variable domain, with remaining parts taken from reference TRBV15 and TRBJ2-7, reads DAMVIQNPRYQVTQFGKPVTLSCSQTLNHNVMYWYQQKSSQAPKLLFHYYDKDFNNEADTPDNFQSRRPNTSFCFLDIRSPGLGDTAMYLCATSRELRDEQYFGPGTRLTVT.

V is TRBV5-8 and J is TRBJ2-1, with a possible D match to TRBD1 (5 bases). Trimming took 2 bases from V and 10 from J, leaving 13 bases between them. CDR1 and CDR2 (germline): SGHTS, YDEGEE. This CDR3 spans 13 amino acids. CDR3 in DNA: TGTGCCAGCAGCTTAGAACAGGTGGGAGAGCAGTTCTTC. This encodes CASSLEQVGEQFF.

V gene TRBV6-1 combines with J gene TRBJ1-4; 7 bases are a match to TRBD1. V shed 6 bases and J 8 bases; nucleotides not matched to a gene: 6. Germline V gene lookup returns CDR1 MNHNS and CDR2 SASEGT. This CDR3 is built from 13 residues. The CDR3 protein is CASRLYRGEKLFF. CDR3 bases: TGTGCCAGCAGATTATACAGGGGCGAAAAACTGTTTTTT.

This rearrangement joins TRBV5-4 to TRBJ2-3; 8 bases fit TRBD2. CDR3 length: 18 residues. Trimming took 0 bases from V and 3 from J; bases not matched to a gene: 12. CDR1 and CDR2 from the germline V gene are SGHNT and YYREEE (reference sequence). Written as DNA, the CDR3 is TGTGCCAGCAGCTTGGGTTTGACGGGAGGGGGAAAAACAGATACGCAGTATTTT. Its protein is CASSLGLTGGGKTDTQYF.

The CDR3: CASSGKGNYGYTF. The DNA for the CDR3 is TGTGCCAGTAGTGGGAAAGGTAACTATGGCTACACCTTC. This chain joins TRBV19 and TRBJ1-2; D unresolved. The CDR3 length is 13 residues. Germline V lookup: CDR1 LNHDA, CDR2 SQIVND (reference sequence). V lost 5 bases, J lost 1 base, and 8 bases lay in between.

This clone was seen more than once but under ten times. The genes are TRBV9 and TRBJ2-1; D may be TRBD2 (6 bases). This CDR3 has 14 residues. The germline CDR1 and CDR2 sequences are SGDLS and YYNGEE. V gave up 3 bases and J gave up 5 bases, with 12 bases separating them. CDR3 residues: CASSAPIADNEQFF. The CDR3 DNA is TGTGCCAGCAGCGCCCCCATAGCGGACAATGAGCAGTTCTTC.

This clone was observed a single time. V gene TRBV7-6 combines with J gene TRBJ2-1; 12 bases match TRBD1. The CDR3 is 17 amino acids. CDR1 is SGHVS and CDR2 is FNYEAQ in the germline V gene. V shed 6 bases, J shed 3 bases, and the junction held 9 bases outside the gene matches. In DNA form, the CDR3 reads TGTGCCAGCAGACCCCGGGACAGGGGGCCGATCTACAATGAGCAGTTCTTC. This gives the protein CASRPRDRGPIYNEQFF.

The rearrangement joins TRBV30 to TRBJ2-1; 7 positions match TRBD2. There are 14 residues in the CDR3. Germline V gene data show CDR1 as GTSNPN and CDR2 as SVGIG (reference sequence). Unmatched junction bases numbered 7, after V lost 0 bases and J lost 8 bases. Written as DNA, the CDR3 is TGTGCCTGGAGTGTTCAGGGAGGGTCCCATGAGCAGTTCTTC. Protein product: CAWSVQGGSHEQFF.

As to this clone: One junction end does not reproduce the germline sequence, and a read error may be involved. CDR3 amino acids: CARRDFYGYTF. Written as DNA, the CDR3 is TGTGCCAGGAGGGACTTCTATGGCTACACCTTC. V gene TRBV30 combines with J gene TRBJ1-2; D may be TRBD1 (5 bases). The CDR3 covers 11 residues. CDR1 is GTSNPN, CDR2 SVGIG, per germline (reference sequence).